The text below deals with one TCR beta chain. Original analysis: Estimates of nucleated cell counts were drawn from the amplification of reference gene primers. Assay used: immunoSEQ multiplex PCR; TCRdb lists only in-frame clones, some missing. Clonal size and the V and J genes are those of that table, whereas D and trimming came from the DNA. The sample shows under 300,000 clones, around 90% of them seen only once. Trimming removed 1 base from V and 4 bases from J, with 10 bases in between. The V gene's germline CDR1 is SGHTA and CDR2 FQGNSA. The CDR3 sequence is 14 residues long. The data stem from a study of blood T cell repertoires in COVID-19. Study as a whole: Acute and convalescent COVID-19 specimens originated in the United States, Italy and Spain. Sources were T cells, B-cell-depleted T cells, or PBMCs; the material itself was cDNA or gDNA.

This chain links TRBV7-2 with TRBJ1-1; D gene uncertain. The receptor comes from a woman in her 70s with active or convalescent COVID-19. Material for sequencing was peripheral blood. The CDR3 is CASSLDARGTEAFF. The CDR3 nucleotides are TGTGCCAGCAGCTTAGATGCGCGGGGCACTGAAGCTTTCTTT.